A single sample gave rise to the 27 T cell receptor beta chains below, sequenced in a study of human T cells and chemical hapten exposure. Time point reported: patch test 2, 6 weeks after DPC sensitization. The treatment is: therapeutic diphenylcyclopropenone sensitization with weekly scalp DPC. TCRdb reanalysed the RACE reads using MiXCR and keeps one entry per CDR3 protein. The top ten hold roughly 5.4% of the sample, which has hundreds of thousands of distinct CDR3 sequences, around 6% seen once. The sample in question was whole blood, obtained in connection with sensitization to the hapten diphenylcyclopropenone (DPC). These receptors were taken from a woman aged 18-29 years with alopecia areata. Some clones in this sample may be carry-over from other donors' samples.

This clonotype was seen more than once but under ten times. The V and J genes are TRBV7-2 and TRBJ2-4; perhaps TRBD1 as D (6 bases). The V and J ends lost 5 bases and 8 bases respectively, with 16 bases between them. CDR3 length: 14 amino acids. Germline V gene lookup returns CDR1 SGHTA and CDR2 FQGNSA. CDR3 region: CASSPYGQRDIQYF. In nucleotides, the CDR3 is TGTGCCAGCAGCCCATATGGACAGAGGGACATTCAGTACTTC.

Only a few counts were recorded for this clonotype. The rearrangement links TRBV6-5 to TRBJ1-1; a weak D match, TRBD1 (6 bases). The CDR3 runs 16 residues. Germline CDR1 is MNHEY and CDR2 is SVGAGI. The V end was cut by 8 bases, the J end by 5 bases, with 24 bases between. CDR3 DNA sequence: TGTGCCAGCTGCTGCCCAGGGGCAGGGGCGAAAACTGAAGCTTTCTTT. Residues: CASCCPGAGAKTEAFF.

As to this clonotype: A single base separates this from a much larger clone, so it may be a read error. V is TRBV12-3 or TRBV12-4 and J is TRBJ2-1; TRBD2 agrees at 11 bases. The CDR3 is made up of 15 amino acids. With V trimmed by 3 bases and J by 2 bases, 0 bases remained unmatched. CDR3 nucleotides: TGTGCCAGCAGTTTTAGCGGGAGGGCCTACAATGAGCAGTTCTTC. Translated: CASSFSGRAYNEQFF.

This clonotype was seen ten or more times. CDR3 sequence (DNA): TGTGCCAGCAGGCCAACCCGGACAGGGAATTCACCCCTCCACTTT. Translated: CASRPTRTGNSPLHF. V is TRBV6-5 and J is TRBJ1-6; 8 positions match TRBD1. V lost 6 bases, J lost 7 bases, and 8 bases stayed unmatched. Germline CDR1 and CDR2: MNHEY and SVGAGI. This CDR3 is 15 amino acids long.

A few counts support this clonotype. This sequence joins TRBV12-3 or TRBV12-4 and TRBJ2-3; D gene unclear. This CDR3 contains 10 residues. Trimming took off 6 bases at V and 7 bases at J, with 5 bases between the two ends. The CDR3 sequence: CASRGYTQYF. In DNA form, the CDR3 reads TGTGCCAGCAGGGGGTATACGCAGTATTTT.

This clonotype was seen repeatedly, ten times or more. The CDR3 DNA follows: TGTGCCAGCAGTCACAGGGAAAGGGGCGAAAAACTGTTTTTT. Translation: CASSHRERGEKLFF. The rearrangement links TRBV6-6 to TRBJ1-4; D is perhaps TRBD1 (6 bases). Germline-derived CDR1 and CDR2 are MNHNY and SVGAGI (reference sequence). CDR3 length: 14 amino acids. The ends were cut back, 5 bases at V and 8 bases at J, with 15 bases in the middle.

This clonotype was counted ten times or more. The gene calls are TRBV10-3 and TRBJ1-1; the D gene is possibly TRBD1 (5 bases). V lost 6 bases and J 0 bases, leaving 14 bases between the germline ends. This CDR3 is built from 15 residues. Germline loops: CDR1 ENHRY, CDR2 SYGVKD. CDR3 loop: CAIRDTGIMNTEAFF. The CDR3 nucleotides are TGTGCCATCAGGGACACGGGGATAATGAACACTGAAGCTTTCTTT.

This clonotype has a handful of counts. The chain carries TRBV9 and TRBJ1-6, with D tentatively TRBD1 (5 bases). CDR3 size: 16 residues. V lost 2 bases and J lost 4, with 13 bases in between. Germline-derived CDR1 and CDR2 are SGDLS and YYNGEE. The CDR3 DNA sequence: TGTGCCAGCAGCGTTCGGGACGGGAGGTATAATTCACCCCTCCACTTT. Translating it yields CASSVRDGRYNSPLHF.

This clonotype has just a few counts. The V gene is TRBV7-2, the J gene TRBJ2-5; 7 bases fit TRBD1. Germline V gene data show CDR1 as SGHTA and CDR2 as FQGNSA. The J segment lost 6 bases and the V segment lost 1 base, leaving 17 bases of the junction unmatched. The CDR3 runs 18 residues. In DNA form, the CDR3 reads TGTGCCAGCAGCTTAGAGTTCGACTCAGGGGGTAGTAGAAAGACCCAGTACTTC. Amino acids: CASSLEFDSGGSRKTQYF.

This clonotype was counted between two and nine times. The chain links TRBV5-1 to TRBJ2-3; a possible D gene is TRBD2 (6 bases). Trimming stripped 1 base from V and 2 bases from J, with 17 bases between. The CDR3 runs 17 residues. CDR1 is SGHRS and CDR2 is YFSETQ in the germline V gene. The CDR3: CASSLRLGTGLTDTQYF. The CDR3 nucleotides read TGCGCCAGCAGCTTGAGGCTCGGGACTGGGCTCACAGATACGCAGTATTTT.

This clonotype was detected only a few times. This sequence joins TRBV6-5 and TRBJ2-3, with 8 nucleotides matching TRBD2. Germline V gives CDR1 MNHEY, CDR2 SVGAGI. V shed 6 bases, J shed 6 bases, and the junction held 14 bases outside the gene matches. The CDR3 extends over 16 amino acids. The CDR3 spells CASSPIAGTTRDTQYF. Written as DNA, the CDR3 is TGTGCCAGCAGCCCGATAGCGGGGACAACCAGGGATACGCAGTATTTT.

There are many counts of this clonotype. This chain connects TRBV14 to TRBJ1-2; D is unclear. The CDR3 is 15 amino acids. Germline V gene lookup returns CDR1 SGHDN and CDR2 FVKESK. Trimming left V 0 bases short and J 3 bases short, with 11 bases between. CDR3 residues: CASSQDKGFDYGYTF. DNA of the CDR3: TGTGCCAGCAGCCAAGACAAAGGGTTCGACTATGGCTACACCTTC. Combining the CDR3 with reference TRBV14 and TRBJ1-2 gives the whole variable domain EAGVTQFPSHSVIEKGQTVTLRCDPISGHDNLYWYRRVMGKEIKFLLHFVKESKQDESGMPNNRFLAERTGGTYSTLKVQPAELEDSGVYFCASSQDKGFDYGYTFGSGTRLTVV.

This clonotype was observed many times. The rearrangement links TRBV7-9 to TRBJ1-4; D uncertain. CDR3 length: 15 amino acids. CDR1 SEHNR and CDR2 FQNEAQ come from the germline V gene (reference sequence). Trimming removed 2 bases at V and 5 bases at J, with 12 bases between. Here the CDR3 DNA reads TGTGCCAGCAGCTTACTTTTGTCGAGGAATGAAAAACTGTTTTTT. This translates into CASSLLLSRNEKLFF.

J is TRBJ1-5 and V is TRBV28; D is possibly TRBD1 (5 bases). V was shortened by 2 bases and J by 6 bases, with 11 bases between the two germline ends. From germline, CDR1 is MDHEN and CDR2 SYDVKM. The CDR3 extends over 14 amino acids. CDR3 region: CASSLKGAGQPQHF. The CDR3 region has the DNA TGTGCCAGCAGTTTAAAAGGGGCCGGTCAGCCCCAGCATTTT.

This clonotype was counted between two and nine times. The chain has TRBV11-2 and TRBJ1-3; 8 positions match TRBD1. The CDR3 contains 17 residues. The V and J ends lost 2 bases and 4 bases, in that order; junction bases with no gene match: 10. Looked up from germline, CDR1 is SGHAT and CDR2 is FQNNGV. CDR3 DNA sequence: TGTGCCAGCAGCTTAATCCGGGCGACAGGGGAAGGAAACACCATATATTTT. Translated: CASSLIRATGEGNTIYF.

This sequence joins TRBV6-5 and TRBJ2-2, with D possibly being TRBD1 (6 bases). Per the germline V gene, CDR1 is MNHEY and CDR2 is SVGAGI. The CDR3 sequence is 17 residues long. Trimming removed 4 bases at V and 3 bases at J, with 18 bases between. The CDR3 loop is CASSSPKVGGDTGELFF. The CDR3, as DNA: TGTGCCAGCAGTTCTCCTAAAGTTGGGGGCGACACCGGGGAGCTGTTTTTT.

This clonotype has a count of ten or more. This chain joins TRBV24-1 and TRBJ1-4; D gene unclear. From germline, CDR1 is KGHDR and CDR2 SFDVKD. The CDR3 sequence is 12 residues long. Between the trimmed V and J ends, which lost 12 bases and 12 bases, there was a span of 19 bases. The CDR3 sequence: CASYIYLMELFF. The CDR3 DNA follows: TGTGCCTCCTACATATACCTGATGGAACTGTTTTTT.

In its sample, this clonotype was seen many times. This rearrangement joins TRBV7-2 to TRBJ2-7; either TRBD1 or TRBD2 may supply D (5 bases each). Trimming shortened V by 3 bases and J by 9 bases, and 15 bases separated the two germline ends. This CDR3 is 13 amino acids long. Germline CDR1 SGHTA, CDR2 FQGNSA. CDR3 nucleotides: TGTGCCAGCAGCTTGGGGGATGGGGACCGGCAGTACTTC. It codes for CASSLGDGDRQYF.

At least ten counts were recorded for this clonotype. J is TRBJ1-1 and V is TRBV6-5, with 8 bases fitting TRBD1. The CDR3 consists of 13 residues. J lost 6 bases, V lost 6 bases, and 6 bases had no gene match. CDR1 is MNHEY, CDR2 SVGAGI, per germline. The CDR3 region has the DNA TGTGCCAGCAGGGGGTCGGACAGGGCTGAAGCTTTCTTT. Its protein product is CASRGSDRAEAFF.

This clonotype occurred many times. The chain couples TRBV20-1 to TRBJ1-4, with 8 positions matching TRBD1. The germline gives CDR1 DFQATT, CDR2 SNEGSKA (reference sequence). The CDR3 totals 14 residues. Trimming removed 5 bases from V and 7 bases from J; junction bases left unmatched: 9. This CDR3 reads CSAHSRGRSEKLFF. CDR3 in DNA: TGCAGTGCTCACAGCAGGGGGCGAAGTGAAAAACTGTTTTTT.

There are many counts of this clonotype. V gene TRBV6-5 combines with J gene TRBJ1-1; the D gene is possibly TRBD1 (6 bases). CDR1 MNHEY and CDR2 SVGAGI come from the germline V gene. Between the trimmed V and J ends, which lost 7 bases and 5 bases, there was a span of 17 bases. The CDR3 is made up of 14 amino acids. Here the CDR3 reads CASILKPGVTEAFF. In DNA, the CDR3 is TGTGCCAGCATCCTGAAGCCAGGGGTGACTGAAGCTTTCTTT.

This chain links TRBV6-6 with TRBJ2-3; 9 bases match TRBD1. Germline V gene sequence: CDR1 MNHNY, CDR2 SVGAGI (reference sequence). The ends lost 6 bases at V and 3 bases at J; junction bases unmatched: 10. This CDR3 is built from 16 residues. The CDR3 DNA sequence: TGTGCCAGCAGCCATGGACAGGGGCCAAGGACAGATACGCAGTATTTT. Residues: CASSHGQGPRTDTQYF.

This clonotype was picked up a small number of times. A junction boundary mismatches the germline segment, possibly from a read error. This chain joins TRBV2 and TRBJ2-3; D not resolved. Germline values: CDR1 SNHLY, CDR2 FYNNEI. This CDR3 has 12 amino acids. The CDR3 DNA sequence: TGTGCCAGCACTGAATCGGCAGATACGCAGTATTTT. As protein: CASTESADTQYF.

This clonotype was seen ten or more times. This chain uses TRBV3-1 with TRBJ2-1; D remains ambiguous. The CDR3 loop spans 16 amino acids. Trimming removed 1 base from V and 7 bases from J, with 17 bases in between. Germline values: CDR1 LGHDT, CDR2 YNNKEL (reference sequence). The CDR3 reads CASSQAPNSILNEQFF. CDR3 coding DNA: TGTGCCAGCAGCCAAGCTCCCAATTCGATCTTAAATGAGCAGTTCTTC.

Comment on this clonotype: This may come from a read error, since a much larger clone is one base off. The chain uses TRBV27 and TRBJ2-6; the D gene is possibly TRBD1 (6 bases). The CDR3 is 15 residues long. Per the germline V gene, CDR1 is MNHEY and CDR2 is SMNVEV (reference sequence). CDR3 loop: CASSLQGSGANVQTF. Written as DNA, the CDR3 is TGTGCCAGCAGTCTACAGGGCTCTGGGGCCAACGTCCAGACTTTC.

This clonotype was counted a few times. The chain is built from TRBV4-1 and TRBJ2-1, with 7 positions matching TRBD2. Germline lookup yields CDR1 MGHRA and CDR2 YSYEKL. The CDR3 is made up of 13 amino acids. The V segment lost 5 bases and the J segment 15 bases; nucleotides outside the gene matches: 13. The CDR3 reads CASSTSVGGVLFF. CDR3 DNA sequence: TGCGCCAGCAGCACCTCCGTGGGGGGGGTCTTGTTCTTC.

This sequence joins TRBV10-3 and TRBJ2-3; D call uncertain. Germline-derived CDR1 and CDR2 are ENHRY and SYGVKD. The CDR3 covers 14 residues. V shed 0 bases and J shed 7 bases, with 11 bases lying between them. The CDR3 bases are TGTGCCATCAGTGAGTCTGGTGGGCTAAATACGCAGTATTTT. Translating gives CAISESGGLNTQYF.